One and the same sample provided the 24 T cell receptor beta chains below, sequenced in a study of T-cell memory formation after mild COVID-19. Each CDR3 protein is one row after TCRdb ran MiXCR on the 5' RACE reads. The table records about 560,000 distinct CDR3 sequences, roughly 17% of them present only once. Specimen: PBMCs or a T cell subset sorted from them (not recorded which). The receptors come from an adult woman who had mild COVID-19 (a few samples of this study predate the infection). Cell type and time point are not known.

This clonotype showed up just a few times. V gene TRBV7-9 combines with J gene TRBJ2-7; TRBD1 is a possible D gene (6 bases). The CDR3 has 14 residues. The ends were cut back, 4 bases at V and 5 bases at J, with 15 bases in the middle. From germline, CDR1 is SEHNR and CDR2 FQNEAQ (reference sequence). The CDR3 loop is CASSSRDTSHEQYF. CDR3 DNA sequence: TGTGCCAGCAGCTCCCGGGACACGAGCCACGAGCAGTACTTC.

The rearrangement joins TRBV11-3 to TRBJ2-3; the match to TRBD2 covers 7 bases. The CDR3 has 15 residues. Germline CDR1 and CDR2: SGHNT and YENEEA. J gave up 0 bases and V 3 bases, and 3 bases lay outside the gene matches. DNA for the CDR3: TGTGCCAGCAGCTTTAGCGGGCAGAGCACAGATACGCAGTATTTT. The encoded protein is CASSFSGQSTDTQYF. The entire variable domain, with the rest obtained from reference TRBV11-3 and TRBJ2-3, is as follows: EAGVVQSPRYKIIEKKQPVAFWCNPISGHNTLYWYLQNLGQGPELLIRYENEEAVDDSQLPKDRFSAERLKGVDSTLKIQPAELGDSAVYLCASSFSGQSTDTQYFGPGTRLTVL.

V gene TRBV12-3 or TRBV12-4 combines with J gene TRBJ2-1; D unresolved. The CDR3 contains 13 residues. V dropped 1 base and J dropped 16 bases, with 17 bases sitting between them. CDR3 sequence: CASSLELTTMSFF. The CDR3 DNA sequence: TGTGCCAGCAGTTTAGAACTAACCACAATGTCTTTCTTC.

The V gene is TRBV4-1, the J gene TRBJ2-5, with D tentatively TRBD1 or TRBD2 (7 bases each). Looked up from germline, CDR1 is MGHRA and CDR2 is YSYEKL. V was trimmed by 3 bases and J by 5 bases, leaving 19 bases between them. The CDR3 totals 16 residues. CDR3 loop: CASSQVAGGVWETQYF. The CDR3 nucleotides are TGCGCCAGCAGCCAGGTCGCAGGGGGGGTGTGGGAGACCCAGTACTTC.

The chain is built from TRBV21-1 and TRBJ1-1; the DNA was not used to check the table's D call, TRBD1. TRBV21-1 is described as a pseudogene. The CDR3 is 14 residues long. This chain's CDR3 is CASIETGLNTEAFF. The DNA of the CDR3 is TGTGCCAGCATCGAGACAGGGTTGAACACTGAAGCTTTCTTT.

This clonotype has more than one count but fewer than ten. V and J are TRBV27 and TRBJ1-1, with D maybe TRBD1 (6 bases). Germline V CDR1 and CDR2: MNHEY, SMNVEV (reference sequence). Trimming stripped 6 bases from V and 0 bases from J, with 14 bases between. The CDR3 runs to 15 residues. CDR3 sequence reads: CASRDLGGMNTEAFF. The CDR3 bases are TGTGCCAGCAGGGATCTAGGGGGTATGAACACTGAAGCTTTCTTT.

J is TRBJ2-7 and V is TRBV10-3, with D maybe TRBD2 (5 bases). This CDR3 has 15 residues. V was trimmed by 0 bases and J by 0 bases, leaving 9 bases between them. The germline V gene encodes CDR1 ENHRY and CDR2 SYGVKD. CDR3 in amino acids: CAISESEDSSYEQYF. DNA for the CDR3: TGTGCCATCAGTGAGTCAGAGGACTCCTCCTACGAGCAGTACTTC.

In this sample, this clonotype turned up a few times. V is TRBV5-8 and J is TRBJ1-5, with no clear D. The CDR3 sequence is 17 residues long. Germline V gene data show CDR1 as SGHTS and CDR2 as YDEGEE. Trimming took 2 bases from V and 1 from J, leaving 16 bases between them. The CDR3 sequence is CASSFFPYERSNQPQHF. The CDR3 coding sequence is TGTGCCAGCAGCTTTTTCCCTTATGAGCGGAGCAATCAGCCCCAGCATTTT.

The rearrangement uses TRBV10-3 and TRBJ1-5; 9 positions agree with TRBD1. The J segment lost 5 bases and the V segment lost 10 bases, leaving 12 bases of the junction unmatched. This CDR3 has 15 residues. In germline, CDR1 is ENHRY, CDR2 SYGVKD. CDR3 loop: CATNPTGQGDQPQHF. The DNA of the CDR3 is TGTGCCACCAACCCCACGGGACAGGGTGATCAGCCCCAGCATTTT.

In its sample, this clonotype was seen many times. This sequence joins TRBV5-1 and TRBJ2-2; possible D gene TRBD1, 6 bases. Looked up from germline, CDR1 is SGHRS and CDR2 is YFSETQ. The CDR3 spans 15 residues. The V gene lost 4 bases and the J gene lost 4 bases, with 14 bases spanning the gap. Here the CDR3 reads CASSGGQPTTGELFF. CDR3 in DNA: TGCGCCAGCAGCGGAGGACAGCCAACCACCGGGGAGCTGTTTTTT.

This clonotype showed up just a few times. The CDR3 DNA sequence: TGTGCCAGCAGCCCCCCAGGGACCCCCTACGAGCAGTACTTC. Amino acid sequence: CASSPPGTPYEQYF. This chain uses TRBV7-9 with TRBJ2-7; D may match TRBD1 or TRBD2 (5 bases each). Looked up from germline, CDR1 is SEHNR and CDR2 is FQNEAQ (reference sequence). Trimming cost V 5 bases and J 2 bases, with 13 bases left between them. CDR3 length: 14 amino acids.

The CDR3 DNA follows: TGTGCCAGCAGTTCGGGACAGCCCAGGGTTGGGCAGTACTTC. Translated: CASSSGQPRVGQYF. This chain links TRBV6-5 with TRBJ2-7; 7 nucleotides line up with TRBD1. Germline lookup yields CDR1 MNHEY and CDR2 SVGAGI. The CDR3 contains 14 residues. V shed 4 bases and J 9 bases; nucleotides not matched to a gene: 12.

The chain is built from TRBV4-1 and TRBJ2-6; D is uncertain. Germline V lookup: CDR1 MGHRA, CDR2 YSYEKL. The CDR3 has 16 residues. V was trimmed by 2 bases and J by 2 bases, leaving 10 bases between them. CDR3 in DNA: TGCGCCAGCAGCCAATCCAGGCTCGCTGGGGCCAACGTCCTGACTTTC. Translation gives CASSQSRLAGANVLTF.

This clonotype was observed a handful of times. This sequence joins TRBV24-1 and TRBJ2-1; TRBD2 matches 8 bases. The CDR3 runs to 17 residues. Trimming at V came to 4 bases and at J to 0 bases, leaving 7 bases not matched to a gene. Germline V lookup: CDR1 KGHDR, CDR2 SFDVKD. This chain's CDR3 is CATSDRGGGSSYNEQFF. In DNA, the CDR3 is TGTGCCACCAGTGACCGGGGCGGGGGGAGCTCCTACAATGAGCAGTTCTTC.

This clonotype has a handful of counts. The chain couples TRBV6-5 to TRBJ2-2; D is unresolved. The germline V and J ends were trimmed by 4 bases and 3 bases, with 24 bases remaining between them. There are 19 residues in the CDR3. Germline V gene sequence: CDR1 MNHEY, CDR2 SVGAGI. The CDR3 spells CASSFNSRLPPEDTGELFF. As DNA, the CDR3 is TGTGCCAGCAGTTTCAATAGTAGACTTCCCCCCGAGGACACCGGGGAGCTGTTTTTT.

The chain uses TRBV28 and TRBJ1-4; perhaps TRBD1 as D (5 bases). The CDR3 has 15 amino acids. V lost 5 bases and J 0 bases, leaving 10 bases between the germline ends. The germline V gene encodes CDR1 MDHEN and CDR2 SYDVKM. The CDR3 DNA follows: TGTGCCAGCAGTATCCAGACAGCAACTAATGAAAAACTGTTTTTT. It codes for CASSIQTATNEKLFF. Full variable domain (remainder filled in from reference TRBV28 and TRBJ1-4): DVKVTQSSRYLVKRTGEKVFLECVQDMDHENMFWYRQDPGLGLRLIYFSYDVKMKEKGDIPEGYSVSREKKERFSLILESASTNQTSMYLCASSIQTATNEKLFFGSGTQLSVL.

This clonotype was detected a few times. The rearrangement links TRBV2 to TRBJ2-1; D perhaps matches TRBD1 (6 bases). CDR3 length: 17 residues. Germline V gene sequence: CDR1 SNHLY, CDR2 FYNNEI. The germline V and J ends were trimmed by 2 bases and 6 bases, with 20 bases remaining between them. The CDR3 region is CASSESTGYRGGNEQFF. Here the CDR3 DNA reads TGTGCCAGCAGTGAATCCACAGGGTATCGGGGCGGCAATGAGCAGTTCTTC.

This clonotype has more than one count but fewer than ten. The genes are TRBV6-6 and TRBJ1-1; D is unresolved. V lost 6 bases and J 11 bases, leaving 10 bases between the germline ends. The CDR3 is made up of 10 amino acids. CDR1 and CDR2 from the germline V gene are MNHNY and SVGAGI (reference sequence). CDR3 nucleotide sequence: TGTGCCAGCAGCTCTTCCGGGGCTTTCTTT. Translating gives CASSSSGAFF.

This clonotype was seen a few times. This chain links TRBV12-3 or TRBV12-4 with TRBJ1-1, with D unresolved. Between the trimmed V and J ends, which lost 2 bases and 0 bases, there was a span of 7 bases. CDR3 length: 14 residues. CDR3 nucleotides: TGTGCCAGCAGTTTAAGGCAGCTGAACACTGAAGCTTTCTTT. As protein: CASSLRQLNTEAFF.

The DNA of the CDR3 is TGTGCCAGCAGTTTCTCAGGGGACGAGCAGTACTTC. This translates into CASSFSGDEQYF. This sequence joins TRBV27 and TRBJ2-7; the D gene is possibly TRBD1 (6 bases). The V gene's germline CDR1 is MNHEY and CDR2 SMNVEV (reference sequence). This CDR3 is 12 amino acids long. The V and J ends lost 3 bases and 5 bases respectively, with 8 bases between them.

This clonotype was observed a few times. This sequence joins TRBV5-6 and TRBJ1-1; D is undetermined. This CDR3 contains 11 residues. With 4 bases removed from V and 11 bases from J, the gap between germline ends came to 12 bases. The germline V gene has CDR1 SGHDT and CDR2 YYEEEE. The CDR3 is CASSVGHTAFF. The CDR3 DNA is TGTGCCAGCAGCGTCGGGCATACGGCTTTCTTT.

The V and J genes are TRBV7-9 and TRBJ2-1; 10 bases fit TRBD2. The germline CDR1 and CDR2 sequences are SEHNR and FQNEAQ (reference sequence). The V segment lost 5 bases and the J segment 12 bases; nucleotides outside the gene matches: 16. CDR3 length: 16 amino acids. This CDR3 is CASSPLLAGAGDVQFF. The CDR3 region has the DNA TGTGCCAGCAGCCCTCTCCTAGCGGGGGCTGGGGATGTGCAGTTCTTC.

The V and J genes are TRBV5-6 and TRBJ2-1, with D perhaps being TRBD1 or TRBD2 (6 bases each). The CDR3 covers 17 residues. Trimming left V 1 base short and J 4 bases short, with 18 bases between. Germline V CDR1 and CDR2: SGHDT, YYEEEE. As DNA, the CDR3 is TGTGCCAGCAGCTTGTTAGGGGGAGGAACGGTTTACAATGAGCAGTTCTTC. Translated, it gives CASSLLGGGTVYNEQFF.

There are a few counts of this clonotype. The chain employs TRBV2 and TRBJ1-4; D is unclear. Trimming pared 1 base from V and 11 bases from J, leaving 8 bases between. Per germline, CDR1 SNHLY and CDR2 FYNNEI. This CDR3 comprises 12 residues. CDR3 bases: TGTGCCAGCAGTGAAGGGGCTGGCAAACTGTTTTTT. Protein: CASSEGAGKLFF.